A selection of T cell receptor beta chains follows, all from one sample in a study of regulatory T cells in long-lasting Graves disease. TCRdb re-called the multiplex PCR reads with MiXCR, one entry per CDR3 protein. The sample consists of about 500,000 distinct CDR3 sequences, 15% to 20% of them appearing once. This sample also appeared in a second study, on T cells in Graves' hyperthyroidism and ophthalmopathy.

This specimen consisted of peripheral blood mononuclear cells (PBMCs), obtained at new diagnosis, from a patient treated with antithyroid drugs. The receptors stem from a man aged 40-55 years with Graves disease. The CDR3 runs from the conserved cysteine through the conserved F or W. Fields, in order: V gene, J gene, clone size, D gene, CDR3 protein, CDR3 DNA. D genes are given only for firm matches. Only part of the rows carry a size: once, few, many, or a class if the clone is expanded.

TRBV20-1	TRBJ2-5	many	-	CSARGMGGLGGGETQYF	TGCAGTGCTAGAGGGATGGGGGGACTAGGGGGCGGAGAGACCCAGTACTTC
TRBV28	TRBJ1-3	few	-	CASSTPTGIRFTIYF	TGTGCCAGCAGTACCCCAACTGGGATTCGGTTCACCATATATTTT
TRBV7-9	TRBJ1-4	many	-	CASSFAQGGKLFF	TGTGCCAGCAGCTTTGCACAGGGAGGGAAACTGTTTTTT
TRBV3-1	TRBJ2-5	many	TRBD2	CASSQGAGVKTQYF	TGTGCCAGCAGCCAAGGGGCGGGAGTGAAGACCCAGTACTTC
TRBV12-3/TRBV12-4	TRBJ2-1	many	-	CASILSGRIYNEQFF	TGTGCCAGCATTCTCTCGGGACGGATCTACAATGAGCAGTTCTTC
TRBV30	TRBJ1-1	many	-	CAWSVLSGAAFF	TGTGCCTGGAGTGTACTGTCCGGGGCAGCTTTCTTT
TRBV5-1	TRBJ2-7	-	TRBD2	CASSLAGTNYEQYF	TGTGCCAGCAGCTTGGCCGGGACTAACTACGAGCAGTACTTC
TRBV6-1	TRBJ1-5	many	TRBD1	CATTPYSGTVSNQPQHF	TGTGCCACAACCCCATATTCCGGGACAGTTAGCAATCAGCCCCAGCATTTT
TRBV28	TRBJ1-1	many	TRBD1	CASIGFGQGGTEAFF	TGTGCCAGCATCGGGTTTGGCCAGGGGGGGACTGAAGCTTTCTTT
TRBV10-1	TRBJ2-6	-	-	CAGKMDRKFSGANVLTF	TGCGCCGGAAAGATGGACAGAAAGTTCTCTGGGGCCAACGTCCTGACTTTC
TRBV9	TRBJ2-7	few	TRBD1	CASSLEGTGYSEQYF	TGTGCCAGCAGCCTGGAGGGGACAGGGTATTCCGAGCAGTACTTC
TRBV28	TRBJ2-1	many	-	CASSSDLDNEQFF	TGTGCCAGCAGTTCGGACCTTGACAATGAGCAGTTCTTC
TRBV2	TRBJ2-1	few	TRBD2	CASSKLAGRNEQFF	TGTGCCAGCAGTAAACTAGCGGGACGCAATGAGCAGTTCTTC
TRBV28	TRBJ2-3	-	TRBD2	CASRSGSGTSGRPTDTQYF	TGTGCCAGCAGATCTGGTTCCGGGACTAGCGGGAGACCCACAGATACGCAGTATTTT
TRBV28	TRBJ2-2	many	-	CASSFLAGELFF	TGTGCCAGCAGTTTTCTAGCCGGGGAGCTGTTTTTT
TRBV5-6	TRBJ2-3	-	TRBD2	CASIQSGRRVLTQYF	TGTGCCAGCATCCAAAGCGGGAGGAGGGTGCTTACGCAGTATTTT
TRBV12-3/TRBV12-4	TRBJ2-5	many	-	CASRPGGTQETQYF	TGTGCCAGCAGGCCCGGTGGGACCCAAGAGACCCAGTACTTC
TRBV6-5	TRBJ1-2	many	-	CASSYRRVGYGYTF	TGTGCCAGCAGTTACCGCAGGGTCGGTTATGGCTACACCTTC
TRBV20-1	TRBJ2-4	many	TRBD1	CSATPGQGVDIQYF	TGCAGTGCGACACCGGGACAGGGAGTAGACATTCAGTACTTC
TRBV12-3/TRBV12-4	TRBJ1-4	-	TRBD1	CASSLGQGVEKLFF	TGTGCCAGCAGTTTGGGACAGGGGGTTGAAAAACTGTTTTTT
TRBV10-2	TRBJ2-7	many	-	CASSDILAQPYEQYF	TGCGCCAGCAGTGACATACTAGCCCAGCCTTACGAGCAGTACTTC
TRBV20-1	TRBJ2-1	many	-	CSATPGSFPTNEQFF	TGCAGTGCTACTCCGGGGTCATTTCCTACAAATGAGCAGTTCTTC
TRBV20-1	TRBJ1-2	-	-	CSPKGDYGYTF	TGCAGCCCTAAGGGTGACTATGGCTACACCTTC
TRBV6-5	TRBJ2-5	many	TRBD1	CASSYSLGTGGRETQYF	TGTGCCAGCAGTTACTCCCTCGGGACAGGGGGCCGAGAGACCCAGTACTTC
TRBV27	TRBJ1-2	-	TRBD1	CVSSLATGGADYGYTF	TGTGTCAGCAGTTTAGCGACAGGGGGCGCGGACTATGGCTACACCTTC
TRBV30	TRBJ1-1	many	TRBD1	CAWSNRDRRPTEAFF	TGTGCCTGGAGTAACCGGGACAGGAGGCCCACTGAAGCTTTCTTT
TRBV9	TRBJ1-1	many	-	CASSVAGGPLGGTEAFF	TGTGCCAGCAGCGTAGCCGGGGGTCCTTTGGGGGGTACTGAAGCTTTCTTT
TRBV12-3/TRBV12-4	TRBJ2-7	many	-	CASSSGVYEQYF	TGTGCCAGCAGTTCTGGCGTTTACGAGCAGTACTTC